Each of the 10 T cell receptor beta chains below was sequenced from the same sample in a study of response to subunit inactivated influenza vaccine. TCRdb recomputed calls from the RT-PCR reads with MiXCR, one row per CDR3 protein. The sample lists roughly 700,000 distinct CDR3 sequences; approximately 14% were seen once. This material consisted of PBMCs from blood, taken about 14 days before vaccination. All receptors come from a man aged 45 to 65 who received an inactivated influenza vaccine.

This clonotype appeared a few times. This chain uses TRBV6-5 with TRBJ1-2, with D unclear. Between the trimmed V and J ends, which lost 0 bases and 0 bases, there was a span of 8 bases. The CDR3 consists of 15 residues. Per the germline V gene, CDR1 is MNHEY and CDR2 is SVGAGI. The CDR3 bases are TGTGCCAGCAGTTACTCTGGGTCAACTAACTATGGCTACACCTTC. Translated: CASSYSGSTNYGYTF.

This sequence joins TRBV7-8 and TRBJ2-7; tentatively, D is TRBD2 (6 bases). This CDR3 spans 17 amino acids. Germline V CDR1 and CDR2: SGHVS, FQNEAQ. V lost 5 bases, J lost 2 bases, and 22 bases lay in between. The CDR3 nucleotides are TGTGCCAGCAGCCCACGCTTATCCATGGGACTTACCTACGAGCAGTACTTC. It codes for CASSPRLSMGLTYEQYF.

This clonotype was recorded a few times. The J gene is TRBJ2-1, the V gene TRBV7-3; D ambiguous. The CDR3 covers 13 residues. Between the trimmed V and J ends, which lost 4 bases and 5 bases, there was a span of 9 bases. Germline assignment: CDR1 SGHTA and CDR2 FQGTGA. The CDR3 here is CASSSQVNNEQFF. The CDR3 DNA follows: TGTGCCAGCAGCTCCCAAGTTAACAATGAGCAGTTCTTC.

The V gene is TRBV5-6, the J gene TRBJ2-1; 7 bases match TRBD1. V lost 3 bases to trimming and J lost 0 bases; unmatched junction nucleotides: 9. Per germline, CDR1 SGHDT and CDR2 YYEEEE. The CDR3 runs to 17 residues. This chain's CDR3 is CASSSTTGSHSYNEQFF. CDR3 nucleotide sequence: TGTGCCAGCAGCTCGACGACAGGGTCCCACTCCTACAATGAGCAGTTCTTC.

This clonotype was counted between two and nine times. CDR3 loop: CASSGSPRNADQPQHF. The CDR3 nucleotides read TGTGCCAGCAGTGGATCGCCCCGGAACGCGGATCAGCCCCAGCATTTT. The chain is built from TRBV2 and TRBJ1-5; D is uncertain. CDR3 length equals 16 residues. Germline loops: CDR1 SNHLY, CDR2 FYNNEI. Trimming removed 4 bases from V and 5 bases from J, with 18 bases in between.

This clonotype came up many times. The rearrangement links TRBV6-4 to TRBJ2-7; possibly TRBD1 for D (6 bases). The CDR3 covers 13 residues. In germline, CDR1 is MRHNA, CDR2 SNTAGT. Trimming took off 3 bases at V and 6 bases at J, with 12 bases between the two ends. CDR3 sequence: CASSEIEGVEQYF. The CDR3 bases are TGTGCCAGCAGTGAAATAGAGGGGGTCGAGCAGTACTTC.

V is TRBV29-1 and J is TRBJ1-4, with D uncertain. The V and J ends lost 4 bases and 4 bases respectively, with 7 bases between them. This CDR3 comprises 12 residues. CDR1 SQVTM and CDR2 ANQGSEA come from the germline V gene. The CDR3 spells CSVVGGNEKLFF. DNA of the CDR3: TGCAGCGTTGTTGGCGGTAATGAAAAACTGTTTTTT.

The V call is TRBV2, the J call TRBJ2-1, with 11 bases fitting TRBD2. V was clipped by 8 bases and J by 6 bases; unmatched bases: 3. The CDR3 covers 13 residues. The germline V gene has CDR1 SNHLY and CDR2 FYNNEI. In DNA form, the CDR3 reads TGTGCCAGCCAGACTAGCGGGGTCAATGAGCAGTTCTTC. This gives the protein CASQTSGVNEQFF.

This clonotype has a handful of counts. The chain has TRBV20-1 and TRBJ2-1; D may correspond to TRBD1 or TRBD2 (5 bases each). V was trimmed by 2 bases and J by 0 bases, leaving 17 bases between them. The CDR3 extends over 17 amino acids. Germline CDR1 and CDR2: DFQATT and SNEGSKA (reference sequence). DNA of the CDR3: TGCAGTGCTAGACCCTCTTCCGAGGGGCCCTCCTACAATGAGCAGTTCTTC. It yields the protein CSARPSSEGPSYNEQFF.

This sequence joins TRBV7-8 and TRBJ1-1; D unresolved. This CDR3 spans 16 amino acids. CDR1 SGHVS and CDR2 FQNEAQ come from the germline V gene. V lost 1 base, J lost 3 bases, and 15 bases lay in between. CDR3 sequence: CASSLGSPGGDTEAFF. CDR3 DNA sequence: TGTGCCAGCAGCTTAGGTTCCCCCGGCGGGGACACTGAAGCTTTCTTT.